These 21 T cell receptor beta chains originate from one sample sequenced in a study of blood T cells in healthy people across ages. It was with a sample-barcoded 5' primer and a J-beta primer mix that a second PCR of roughly 7 to 12 cycles was run. MiXCR, run by TCRdb on the 5' RACE reads, gives a single entry per CDR3 protein. The sample shows 660,000 or so distinct CDR3 sequences, 58% of them seen only once. Specimen: blood. These TCRs come from a man between 60 and 75 years old in good health.

The rearrangement uses TRBV12-3 or TRBV12-4 and TRBJ1-4; maybe TRBD1 (6 bases). Trimming stripped 6 bases from V and 7 bases from J, with 15 bases between. The CDR3 runs 14 residues. Written as DNA, the CDR3 is TGTGCCAGCAGCTCCCGGGGGGCGGGTGAAAAACTGTTTTTT. This codes for CASSSRGAGEKLFF.

The genes are TRBV4-2 and TRBJ2-1, with TRBD1 matching 9 bases. CDR1 and CDR2 (germline): LGHNA, YNFKEQ. This CDR3 region has 15 residues. The J segment lost 5 bases and the V segment lost 2 bases, leaving 4 bases of the junction unmatched. The DNA of the CDR3 is TGTGCCAGCAGCCAACTGGGACAGGGTAACAATGAGCAGTTCTTC. Protein sequence: CASSQLGQGNNEQFF.

This clonotype appeared many times. This rearrangement joins TRBV15 to TRBJ2-7; D is undetermined. CDR1 and CDR2 (germline): LNHNV, YYDKDF (reference sequence). V dropped 0 bases and J dropped 0 bases, with 15 bases sitting between them. The CDR3 has 17 amino acids. The chain's CDR3 is CATSRDSRRQHSYEQYF. The CDR3 bases are TGTGCCACCAGCAGAGATTCGCGGCGGCAGCACTCCTACGAGCAGTACTTC.

With regard to this clonotype: A much larger clone differs from this one at a single base, so this may be a read error. V gene TRBV4-2 combines with J gene TRBJ2-3; D uncertain. The CDR3 is 14 residues long. Germline assignment: CDR1 LGHNA and CDR2 YNFKEQ. The chain's CDR3 is CTSSQDPGPFPQYF. CDR3 DNA: TGTACCAGCAGCCAAGATCCCGGACCGTTCCCGCAGTATTTT.

CDR3 in amino acids: CASTRSGPNTEAFF. The CDR3 nucleotides are TGTGCCAGCACCCGTTCGGGGCCTAACACTGAAGCTTTCTTT. V gene TRBV6-5 combines with J gene TRBJ1-1; maybe TRBD1 (5 bases). Germline lookup yields CDR1 MNHEY and CDR2 SVGAGI. This CDR3 spans 14 amino acids. With 7 bases removed from V and 2 bases from J, the gap between germline ends came to 14 bases.

The chain carries TRBV12-3 or TRBV12-4 and TRBJ1-1; TRBD1 agrees at 8 bases. The V segment lost 5 bases and the J segment 8 bases; nucleotides outside the gene matches: 7. The CDR3 extends over 13 amino acids. The CDR3 DNA reads TGTGCCAGCAGTACTAACAGGGGGAGCGAAGCTTTCTTT. As protein: CASSTNRGSEAFF.

This chain joins TRBV12-3 or TRBV12-4 and TRBJ1-1; 7 bases are shared with TRBD1. There are 15 residues in the CDR3. J was trimmed by 1 base and V by 3 bases; bases with no gene match: 5. The CDR3 DNA reads as TGTGCCAGCAGTTTTCGGACAGGTTGGAACACTGAAGCTTTCTTT. Encoded protein: CASSFRTGWNTEAFF.

The chain combines TRBV7-2 with TRBJ2-1, with D unresolved. This CDR3 has 13 amino acids. Germline CDR1 is SGHTA and CDR2 is FQGNSA. V was clipped by 1 base and J by 14 bases, with 15 bases between them. In nucleotides, the CDR3 is TGTGCCAGCAGCTTAGAGGTGGTGGCAGGAAAGTTCTTC. Its protein product is CASSLEVVAGKFF.

The V and J genes are TRBV20-1 and TRBJ2-4; weak D call: TRBD1 (7 bases). The J call is in doubt because the DNA end fits TRBJ2-5 better. Germline CDR1 is DFQATT and CDR2 is SNEGSKA (reference sequence). The CDR3 sequence is 13 residues long. DNA for the CDR3: TGCAGTGCTGGAGGGACAGACCAAGAGACCCAGTACTTC. As protein: CSAGGTDQETQYF.

The chain uses TRBV20-1 and TRBJ2-5, with unresolved D. The germline V gene encodes CDR1 DFQATT and CDR2 SNEGSKA (reference sequence). The CDR3 contains 15 residues. Trimming shortened V by 1 base and J by 0 bases, and 12 bases separated the two germline ends. CDR3: CSARGGPSHQETQYF. CDR3 in DNA: TGCAGTGCTAGAGGAGGTCCAAGCCACCAAGAGACCCAGTACTTC.

This clonotype was observed at least ten times. This chain links TRBV29-1 with TRBJ2-3; 8 bases fit TRBD1. V shed 6 bases, J shed 2 bases, and the junction held 7 bases outside the gene matches. The germline V gene has CDR1 SQVTM and CDR2 ANQGSEA. This CDR3 has 14 amino acids. In DNA, the CDR3 is TGCAGCGTCAACAGGGGGGATGCCACAGATACGCAGTATTTT. It translates to CSVNRGDATDTQYF.

The chain carries TRBV4-1 and TRBJ2-6; possible D gene TRBD1, 6 bases. Trimming shortened V by 0 bases and J by 0 bases, and 9 bases separated the two germline ends. CDR3 length: 17 residues. CDR1 and CDR2 from the germline V gene are MGHRA and YSYEKL. CDR3 bases: TGCGCCAGCAGCCAAGAGCAGGACAGCTCTGGGGCCAACGTCCTGACTTTC. As protein: CASSQEQDSSGANVLTF.

CDR3 sequence reads: CASSVGLAGYEQFF. CDR3 sequence (DNA): TGTGCCAGCAGCGTCGGACTAGCGGGGTATGAGCAGTTCTTC. The J gene is TRBJ2-1, the V gene TRBV7-2, with TRBD2 identical over 12 bases. The CDR3 contains 14 residues. V was pared by 5 bases and J by 8 bases, with 4 bases of the junction left unmatched. CDR1 is SGHTA, CDR2 FQGNSA, per germline.

The genes are TRBV27 and TRBJ2-5; 8 bases are shared with TRBD2. V trimming: 1 base; J trimming: 4 bases; junction bases outside the gene matches: 5. The CDR3 consists of 15 residues. Germline loops: CDR1 MNHEY, CDR2 SMNVEV (reference sequence). CDR3 in amino acids: CASSLFGGDLETQYF. The CDR3, as DNA: TGTGCCAGCAGTTTATTCGGGGGGGACCTAGAGACCCAGTACTTC.

The chain is built from TRBV27 and TRBJ2-7; 8 bases are shared with TRBD2. The J call is doubtful: the DNA matches TRBJ2-5 better. Germline assignment: CDR1 MNHEY and CDR2 SMNVEV (reference sequence). The CDR3 consists of 16 residues. The CDR3 bases are TGTGCCAGCCAACCTCTGGCGGGGGGTCGAAGGGAGACCCAGTACTTC. This translates into CASQPLAGGRRETQYF.

This clonotype is a singleton in its sample. CDR3 amino acids: CASSGPFAGGRDEQYF. As DNA, the CDR3 is TGCGCCAGCAGTGGGCCGTTTGCGGGGGGCCGCGACGAGCAGTACTTC. V is TRBV10-2 and J is TRBJ2-4, with TRBD2 matching over 8 bases. The J call is uncertain, as TRBJ2-7 better fits the DNA end. The CDR3 loop spans 16 amino acids. CDR1 and CDR2 from the germline V gene are WSHSY and SAAADI.

V and J are TRBV29-1 and TRBJ1-1; TRBD1 matches at 8 bases. V was pared by 7 bases and J by 1 base, with 5 bases of the junction left unmatched. This CDR3 contains 13 residues. Germline assignment: CDR1 SQVTM and CDR2 ANQGSEA. The CDR3: CSAATGGNTEAFF. Written as DNA, the CDR3 is TGCAGCGCTGCTACAGGGGGGAACACTGAAGCTTTCTTT.

The gene calls are TRBV28 and TRBJ1-2; 10 bases match TRBD1. The CDR3 spans 15 residues. Germline loops: CDR1 MDHEN, CDR2 SYDVKM. V lost 4 bases and J lost 2; bases outside the gene matches: 4. The CDR3 is CASSSLDRGNYGYTF. In nucleotides, the CDR3 is TGTGCCAGCAGTTCTTTGGACAGGGGGAACTATGGCTACACCTTC.

This sequence joins TRBV12-5 and TRBJ1-2; no clear D. This CDR3 is 14 amino acids long. Trimming shortened V by 1 base and J by 6 bases, and 12 bases separated the two germline ends. Looked up from germline, CDR1 is LGHNT and CDR2 is FRNRAP. The CDR3 bases are TGTGCTAGTGGTTTGGGGTCGAGGTACGATGGCTACACCTTC. It codes for CASGLGSRYDGYTF.

J is TRBJ2-1 and V is TRBV20-1, with D perhaps TRBD1 or TRBD2 (5 bases each). V lost 5 bases and J lost 5, with 16 bases in between. CDR1 is DFQATT, CDR2 SNEGSKA, per germline (reference sequence). There are 14 residues in the CDR3. CDR3 in DNA: TGCAGTGCTCTTAAATTAGGGACCGACAATGAGCAGTTCTTC. Its protein is CSALKLGTDNEQFF.

This clonotype has just a few counts. V is TRBV4-1 and J is TRBJ2-1, with D possibly TRBD1 on 6 matching bases. V lost 0 bases and J lost 1, with 13 bases in between. CDR1 MGHRA and CDR2 YSYEKL come from the germline V gene. This CDR3 contains 17 residues. CDR3 sequence: CASSQEGRRGSYNEQFF. The CDR3 coding sequence is TGCGCCAGCAGCCAAGAGGGCCGCAGGGGTTCCTACAATGAGCAGTTCTTC.